This TCR beta chain is from a study of vaccination and CD4 T cells after COVID-19. Background on the study: Diagnosis preceded the drawing of post-COVID samples by a median approximately 96 days (range 35 to 161).

This clonotype has more than one count but fewer than ten. Antigen unknown. Cultured CD4+ T-cell DNA underwent Oncomine TCR Beta short-read sequencing. CD4+ T cells were cultured, and genomic DNA was extracted from them. TCRdb ran MiXCR on the PCR reads and lists one entry per CDR3 protein. The table has some 9,100 distinct CDR3 sequences, under 35% seen once. Noted treatment: roughly 11-day PBMC culture with coronavirus spike peptide pools or control peptides (ViraFEST assay). Researchers collected the unexposed donor's CD4+ T cells before the COVID-19 pandemic (2011-2018). After expanding antigen-specific T cells with peptide pools, ViraFEST sequenced their TCRs. Per-well cultures of 1.5 million to 2 million PBMCs received around 10 IU/ml IL-2 and 9 to 10 ug/ml peptide pools. The specimen sequenced was CD4+ T cells from blood, cultured in vitro. The sequence was collected from a human donor in good health.

The CDR3 reads CSARDPQVGGVDTEAFF. In DNA, the CDR3 is TGCAGTGCTAGAGATCCCCAGGTGGGGGGAGTCGACACTGAAGCTTTCTTT. V is TRBV20-1 and J is TRBJ1-1; D might be TRBD1 (5 bases). The CDR3 is 17 amino acids. Trimming left V 0 bases short and J 3 bases short, with 20 bases between. CDR1 is DFQATT, CDR2 SNEGSKA, per germline (reference sequence).